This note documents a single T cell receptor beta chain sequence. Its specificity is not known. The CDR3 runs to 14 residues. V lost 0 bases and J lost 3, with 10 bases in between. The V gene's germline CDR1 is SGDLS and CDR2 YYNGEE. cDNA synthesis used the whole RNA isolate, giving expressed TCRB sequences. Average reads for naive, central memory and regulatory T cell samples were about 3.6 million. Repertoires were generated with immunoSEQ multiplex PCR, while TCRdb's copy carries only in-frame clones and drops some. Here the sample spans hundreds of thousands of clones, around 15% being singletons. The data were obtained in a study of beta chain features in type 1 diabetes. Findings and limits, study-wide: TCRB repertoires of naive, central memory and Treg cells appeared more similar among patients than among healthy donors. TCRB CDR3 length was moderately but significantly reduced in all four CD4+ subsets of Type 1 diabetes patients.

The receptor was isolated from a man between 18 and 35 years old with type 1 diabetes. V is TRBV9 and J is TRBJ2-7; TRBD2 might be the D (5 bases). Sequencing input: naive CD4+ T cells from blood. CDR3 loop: CASSVGVGDYEQYF. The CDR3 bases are TGTGCCAGCAGCGTAGGCGTGGGAGACTACGAGCAGTACTTC. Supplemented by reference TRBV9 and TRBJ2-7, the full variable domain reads DSGVTQTPKHLITATGQRVTLRCSPRSGDLSVYWYQQSLDQGLQFLIQYYNGEERAKGNILERFSAQQFPDLHSELNLSSLELGDSALYFCASSVGVGDYEQYFGPGTRLTVT.